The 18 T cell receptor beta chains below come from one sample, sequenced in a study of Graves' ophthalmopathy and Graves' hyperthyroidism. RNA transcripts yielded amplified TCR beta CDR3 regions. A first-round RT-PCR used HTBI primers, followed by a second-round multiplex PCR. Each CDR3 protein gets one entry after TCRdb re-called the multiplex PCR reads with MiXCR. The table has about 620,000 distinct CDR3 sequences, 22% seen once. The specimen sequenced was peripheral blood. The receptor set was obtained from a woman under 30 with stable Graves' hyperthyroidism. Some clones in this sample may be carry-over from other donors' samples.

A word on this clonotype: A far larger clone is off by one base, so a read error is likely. As DNA, the CDR3 is TGTGCCAGCAGTTCTGAGACTAGCGGCTACGAGCAGTACTTC. Translation gives CASSSETSGYEQYF. The chain employs TRBV12-3 or TRBV12-4 and TRBJ2-7, with TRBD2 identical over 9 bases. V dropped 4 bases and J dropped 3; count of bases not matched to a gene: 4. The CDR3 covers 14 residues.

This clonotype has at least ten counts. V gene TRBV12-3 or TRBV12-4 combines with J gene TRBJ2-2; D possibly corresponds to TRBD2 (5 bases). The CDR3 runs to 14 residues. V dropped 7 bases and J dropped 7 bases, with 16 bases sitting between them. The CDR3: CASKGGPRFGELFF. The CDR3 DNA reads TGTGCCAGCAAAGGAGGTCCCCGATTCGGGGAGCTGTTTTTT.

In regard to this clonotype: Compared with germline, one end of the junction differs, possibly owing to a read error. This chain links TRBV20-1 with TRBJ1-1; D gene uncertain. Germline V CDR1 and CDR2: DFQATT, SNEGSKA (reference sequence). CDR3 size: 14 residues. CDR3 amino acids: CSVAPTARNTEVFF. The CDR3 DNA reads TGCAGTGTTGCCCCAACAGCGAGGAACACTGAAGTTTTCTTT.

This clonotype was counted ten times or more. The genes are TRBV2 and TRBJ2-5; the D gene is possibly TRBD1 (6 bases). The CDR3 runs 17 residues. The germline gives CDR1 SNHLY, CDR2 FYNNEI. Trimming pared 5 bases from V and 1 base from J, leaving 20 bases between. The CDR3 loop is CASSPRQDSRPQETQYF. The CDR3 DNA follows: TGTGCCAGCAGTCCCCGACAGGACAGCCGGCCCCAAGAGACCCAGTACTTC.

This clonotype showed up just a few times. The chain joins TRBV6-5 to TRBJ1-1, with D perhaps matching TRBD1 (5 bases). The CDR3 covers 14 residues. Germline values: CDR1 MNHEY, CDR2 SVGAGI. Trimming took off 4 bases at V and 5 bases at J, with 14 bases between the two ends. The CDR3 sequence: CASSSQGVTTEAFF. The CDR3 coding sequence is TGTGCCAGCAGTTCTCAGGGCGTAACGACTGAAGCTTTCTTT.

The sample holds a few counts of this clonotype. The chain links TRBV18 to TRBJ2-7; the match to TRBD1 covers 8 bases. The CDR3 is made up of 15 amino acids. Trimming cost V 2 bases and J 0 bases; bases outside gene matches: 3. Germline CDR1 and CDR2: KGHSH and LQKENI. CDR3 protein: CASSPNRGFSYEQYF. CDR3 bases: TGTGCCAGCTCACCAAACAGGGGGTTCTCCTACGAGCAGTACTTC.

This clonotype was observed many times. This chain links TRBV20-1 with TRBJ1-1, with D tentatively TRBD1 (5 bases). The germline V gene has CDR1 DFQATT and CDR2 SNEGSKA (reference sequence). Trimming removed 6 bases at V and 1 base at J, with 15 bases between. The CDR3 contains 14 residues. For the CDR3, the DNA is TGCAGTGCCCCAGCCCGGGGCCCGAACACTGAAGCTTTCTTT. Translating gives CSAPARGPNTEAFF.

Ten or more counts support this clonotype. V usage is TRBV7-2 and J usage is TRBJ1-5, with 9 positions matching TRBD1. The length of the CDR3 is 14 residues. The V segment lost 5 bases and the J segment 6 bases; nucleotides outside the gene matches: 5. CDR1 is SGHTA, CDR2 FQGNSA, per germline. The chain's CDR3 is CASSTGGPIQPQHF. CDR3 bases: TGTGCCAGCAGCACAGGGGGCCCGATTCAGCCCCAGCATTTT.

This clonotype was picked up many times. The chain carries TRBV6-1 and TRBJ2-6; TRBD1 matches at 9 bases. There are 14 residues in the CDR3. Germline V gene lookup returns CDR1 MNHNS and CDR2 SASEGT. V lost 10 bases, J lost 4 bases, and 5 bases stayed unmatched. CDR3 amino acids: CATNRGPGANVLTF. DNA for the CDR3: TGTGCCACCAACAGGGGGCCGGGGGCCAACGTCCTGACTTTC.

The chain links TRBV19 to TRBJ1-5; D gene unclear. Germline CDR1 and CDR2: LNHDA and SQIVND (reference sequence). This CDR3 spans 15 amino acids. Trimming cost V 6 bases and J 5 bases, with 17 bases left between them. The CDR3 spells CASRISMNSDQPQHF. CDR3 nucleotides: TGTGCCAGTAGGATTAGTATGAATTCCGATCAGCCCCAGCATTTT.

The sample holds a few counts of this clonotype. CDR3 amino acids: CASSEGPYSNQPQHF. In nucleotides, the CDR3 is TGTGCCAGCAGTGAGGGGCCATATAGCAATCAGCCCCAGCATTTT. The V gene is TRBV6-1, the J gene TRBJ1-5; TRBD1 is a possible D gene (5 bases). V was pared by 3 bases and J by 0 bases, with 9 bases between. The CDR3 contains 15 residues. The germline V gene encodes CDR1 MNHNS and CDR2 SASEGT.

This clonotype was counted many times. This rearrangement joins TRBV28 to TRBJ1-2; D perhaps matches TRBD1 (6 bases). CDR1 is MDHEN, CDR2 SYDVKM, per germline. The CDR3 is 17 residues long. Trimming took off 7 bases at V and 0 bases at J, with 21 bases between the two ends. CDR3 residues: CASKRARGLVANYGYTF. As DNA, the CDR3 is TGTGCCAGCAAAAGGGCCAGGGGTTTGGTCGCTAACTATGGCTACACCTTC.

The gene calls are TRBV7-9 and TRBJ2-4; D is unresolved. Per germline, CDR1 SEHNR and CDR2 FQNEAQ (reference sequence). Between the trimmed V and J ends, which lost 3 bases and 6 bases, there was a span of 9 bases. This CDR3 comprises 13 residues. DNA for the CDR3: TGTGCCAGCAGCTTTTTAGGGCCAAACATTCAGTACTTC. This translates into CASSFLGPNIQYF.

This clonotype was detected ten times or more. The CDR3 DNA reads TGCAGTGCTAGACCAGTTGTTCAAGAGACCCAGTACTTC. Amino acids: CSARPVVQETQYF. The chain combines TRBV20-1 with TRBJ2-5; D is unclear. CDR3 length equals 13 residues. The germline V gene has CDR1 DFQATT and CDR2 SNEGSKA (reference sequence). The V and J ends lost 2 bases and 2 bases respectively, with 9 bases between them.

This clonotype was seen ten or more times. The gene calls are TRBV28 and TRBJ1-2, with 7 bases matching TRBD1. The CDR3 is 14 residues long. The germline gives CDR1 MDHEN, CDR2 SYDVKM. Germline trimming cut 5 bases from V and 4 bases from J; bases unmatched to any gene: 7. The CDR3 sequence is CASSTQGQAYGYTF. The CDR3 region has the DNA TGTGCCAGCAGTACCCAAGGACAGGCCTATGGCTACACCTTC.

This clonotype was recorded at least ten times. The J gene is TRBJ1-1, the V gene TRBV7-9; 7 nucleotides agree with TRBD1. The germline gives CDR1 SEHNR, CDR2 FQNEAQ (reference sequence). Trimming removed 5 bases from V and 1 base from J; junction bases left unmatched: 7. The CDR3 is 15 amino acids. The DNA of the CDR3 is TGTGCCAGCAGCCCCCAAGGACAGGAGAACACTGAAGCTTTCTTT. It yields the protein CASSPQGQENTEAFF.

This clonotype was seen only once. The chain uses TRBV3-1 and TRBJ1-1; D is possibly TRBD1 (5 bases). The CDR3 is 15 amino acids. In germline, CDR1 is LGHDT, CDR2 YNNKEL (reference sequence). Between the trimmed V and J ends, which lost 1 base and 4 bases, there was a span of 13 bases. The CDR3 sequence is CASSQVGVGGTEAFF. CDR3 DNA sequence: TGTGCCAGCAGCCAAGTCGGTGTGGGGGGCACTGAAGCTTTCTTT.

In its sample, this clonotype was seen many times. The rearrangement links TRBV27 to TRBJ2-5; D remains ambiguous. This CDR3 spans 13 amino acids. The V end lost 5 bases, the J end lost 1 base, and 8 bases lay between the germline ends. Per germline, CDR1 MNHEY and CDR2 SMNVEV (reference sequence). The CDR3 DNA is TGTGCCAGCAGTCGCTTTTCCCAAGAGACCCAGTACTTC. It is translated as CASSRFSQETQYF.